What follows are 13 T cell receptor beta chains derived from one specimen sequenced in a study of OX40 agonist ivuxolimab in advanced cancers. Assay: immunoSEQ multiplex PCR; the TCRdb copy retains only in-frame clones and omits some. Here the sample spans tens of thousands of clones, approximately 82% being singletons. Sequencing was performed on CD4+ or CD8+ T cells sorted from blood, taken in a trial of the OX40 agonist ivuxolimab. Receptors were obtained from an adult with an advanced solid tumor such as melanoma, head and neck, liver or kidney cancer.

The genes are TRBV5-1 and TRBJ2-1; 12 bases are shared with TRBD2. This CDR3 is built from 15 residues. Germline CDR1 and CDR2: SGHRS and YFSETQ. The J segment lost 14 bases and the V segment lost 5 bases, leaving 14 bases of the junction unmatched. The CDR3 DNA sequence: TGCGCCAGCAGGCCCTACCCTAGCGGGGGGGCGGAAGAGTTCTTC. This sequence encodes CASRPYPSGGAEEFF.

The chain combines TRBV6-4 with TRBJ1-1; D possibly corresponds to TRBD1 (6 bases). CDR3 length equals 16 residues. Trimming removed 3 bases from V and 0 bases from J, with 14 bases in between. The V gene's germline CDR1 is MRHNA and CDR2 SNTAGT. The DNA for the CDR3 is TGTGCCAGCAGTGAGACCAGGGGACTTTTGAACACTGAAGCTTTCTTT. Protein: CASSETRGLLNTEAFF.

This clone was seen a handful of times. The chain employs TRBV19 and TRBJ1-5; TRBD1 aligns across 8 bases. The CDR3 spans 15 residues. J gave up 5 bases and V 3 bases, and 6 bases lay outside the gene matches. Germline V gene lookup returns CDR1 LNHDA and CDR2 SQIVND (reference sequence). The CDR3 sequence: CASSMLTGEHQPQHF. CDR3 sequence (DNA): TGTGCCAGTAGTATGTTGACAGGGGAACATCAGCCCCAGCATTTT. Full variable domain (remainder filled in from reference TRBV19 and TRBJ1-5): DGGITQSPKYLFRKEGQNVTLSCEQNLNHDAMYWYRQDPGQGLRLIYYSQIVNDFQKGDIAEGYSVSREKKESFPLTVTSAQKNPTAFYLCASSMLTGEHQPQHFGDGTRLSIL.

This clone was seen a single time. CDR3 coding DNA: TGCAGCGTGCTCACAGGGGGCACTAATCCAGGGGAGACCCAGTACTTC. Protein product: CSVLTGGTNPGETQYF. The rearrangement links TRBV29-1 to TRBJ2-5, with 9 nucleotides matching TRBD1. V lost 6 bases and J lost 5; bases outside the gene matches: 16. The CDR3 totals 16 residues. The germline gives CDR1 SQVTM, CDR2 ANQGSEA. Based on the CDR3 plus reference TRBV29-1 and TRBJ2-5, the full variable domain is SAVISQKPSRDICQRGTSLTIQCQVDSQVTMMFWYRQQPGQSLTLIATANQGSEATYESGFVIDKFPISRPNLTFSTLTVSNMSPEDSSIYLCSVLTGGTNPGETQYFGPGTRLLVL.

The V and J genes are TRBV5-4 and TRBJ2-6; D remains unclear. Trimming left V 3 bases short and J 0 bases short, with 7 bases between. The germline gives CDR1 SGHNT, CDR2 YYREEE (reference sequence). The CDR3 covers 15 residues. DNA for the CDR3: TGTGCCAGCAGCTGGGCCCTCTCTGGGGCCAACGTCCTGACTTTC. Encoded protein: CASSWALSGANVLTF.

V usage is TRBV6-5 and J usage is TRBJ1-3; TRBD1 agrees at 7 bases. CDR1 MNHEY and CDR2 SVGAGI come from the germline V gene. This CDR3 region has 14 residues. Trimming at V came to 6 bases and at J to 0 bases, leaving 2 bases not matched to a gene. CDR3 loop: CASSRDSSGNTIYF. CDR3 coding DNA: TGTGCCAGCAGCCGGGACAGCTCTGGAAACACCATATATTTT.

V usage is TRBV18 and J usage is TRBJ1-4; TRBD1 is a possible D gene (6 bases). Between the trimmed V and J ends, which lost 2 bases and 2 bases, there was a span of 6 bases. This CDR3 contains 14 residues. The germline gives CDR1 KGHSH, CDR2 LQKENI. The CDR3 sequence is CASSPRGTNEKLFF. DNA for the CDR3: TGTGCCAGCTCACCAAGGGGGACTAATGAAAAACTGTTTTTT.

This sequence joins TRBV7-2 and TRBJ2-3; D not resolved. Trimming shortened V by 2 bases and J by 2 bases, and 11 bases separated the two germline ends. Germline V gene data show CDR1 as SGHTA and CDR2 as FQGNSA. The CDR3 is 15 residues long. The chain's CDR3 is CASSLRQPITDTQYF. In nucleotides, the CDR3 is TGTGCCAGCAGCTTACGGCAGCCTATCACAGATACGCAGTATTTT.

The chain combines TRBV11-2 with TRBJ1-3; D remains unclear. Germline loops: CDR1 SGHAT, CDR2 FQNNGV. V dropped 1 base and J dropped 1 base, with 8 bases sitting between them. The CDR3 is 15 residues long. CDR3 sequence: CASSLALRSGNTIYF. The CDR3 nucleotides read TGTGCCAGCAGCTTAGCGCTCAGGTCTGGAAACACCATATATTTT.

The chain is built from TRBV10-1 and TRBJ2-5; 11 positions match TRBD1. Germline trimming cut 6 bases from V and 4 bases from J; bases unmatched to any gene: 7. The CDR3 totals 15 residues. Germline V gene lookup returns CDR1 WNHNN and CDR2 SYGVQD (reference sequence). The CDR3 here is CASSPGGTGGETQYF. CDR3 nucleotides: TGCGCCAGCAGCCCAGGAGGGACAGGGGGAGAGACCCAGTACTTC.

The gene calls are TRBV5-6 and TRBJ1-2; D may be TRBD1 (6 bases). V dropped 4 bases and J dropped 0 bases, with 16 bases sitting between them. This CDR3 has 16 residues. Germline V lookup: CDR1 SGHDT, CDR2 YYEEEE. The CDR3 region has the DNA TGTGCCAGCAGCCCCATCCCAGGGGATGCTAACTATGGCTACACCTTC. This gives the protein CASSPIPGDANYGYTF.

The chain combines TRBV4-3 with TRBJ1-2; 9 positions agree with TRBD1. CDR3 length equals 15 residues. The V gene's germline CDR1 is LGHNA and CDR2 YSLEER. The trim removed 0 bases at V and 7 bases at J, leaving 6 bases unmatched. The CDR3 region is CASSQDFTGGFGYTF. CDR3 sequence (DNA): TGCGCCAGCAGCCAAGATTTTACAGGGGGCTTTGGCTACACCTTC.

CDR3 sequence: CASSLSRPNYGYTF. CDR3 coding DNA: TGTGCCAGCAGTCTCAGCCGTCCTAACTATGGCTACACCTTC. J is TRBJ1-2 and V is TRBV2; no firm D call. The CDR3 is 14 residues long. The germline CDR1 and CDR2 sequences are SNHLY and FYNNEI. V lost 5 bases, J lost 0 bases, and 10 bases lay in between.